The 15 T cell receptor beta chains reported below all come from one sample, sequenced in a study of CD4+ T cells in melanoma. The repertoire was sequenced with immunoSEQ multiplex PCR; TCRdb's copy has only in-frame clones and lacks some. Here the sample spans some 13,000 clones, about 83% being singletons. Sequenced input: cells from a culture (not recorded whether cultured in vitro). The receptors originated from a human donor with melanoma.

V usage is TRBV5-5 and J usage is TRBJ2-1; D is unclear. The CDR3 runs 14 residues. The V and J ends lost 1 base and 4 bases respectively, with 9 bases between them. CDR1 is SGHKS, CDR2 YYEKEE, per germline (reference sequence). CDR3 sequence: CASSLYSDYNEQFF. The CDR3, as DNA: TGTGCCAGCAGCTTGTACTCGGATTACAATGAGCAGTTCTTC.

DNA of the CDR3: TGTGCCAGCAGCTTACTTCAGATGAACACTGAAGCTTTCTTT. The encoded protein is CASSLLQMNTEAFF. This chain links TRBV7-9 with TRBJ1-1; no clear D gene. Germline V gene data show CDR1 as SEHNR and CDR2 as FQNEAQ (reference sequence). The length of the CDR3 is 14 residues. V was pared by 2 bases and J by 0 bases, with 7 bases between.

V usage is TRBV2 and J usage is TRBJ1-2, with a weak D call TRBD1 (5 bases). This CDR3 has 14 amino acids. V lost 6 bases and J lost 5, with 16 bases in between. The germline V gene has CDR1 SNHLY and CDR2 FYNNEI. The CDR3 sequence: CASRAAGGRYGYTF. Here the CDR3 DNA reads TGTGCCAGCAGGGCCGCGGGGGGACGGTATGGCTACACCTTC.

CDR3 bases: TGTGCCAGCAGTTACCCCTGGGAGCCTTACGAGCAGTACTTC. Translated, it gives CASSYPWEPYEQYF. This chain connects TRBV6-5 to TRBJ2-7, with a possible D match to TRBD2 (5 bases). The CDR3 contains 14 residues. Germline V lookup: CDR1 MNHEY, CDR2 SVGAGI. Trimming removed 2 bases from V and 4 bases from J, with 12 bases in between.

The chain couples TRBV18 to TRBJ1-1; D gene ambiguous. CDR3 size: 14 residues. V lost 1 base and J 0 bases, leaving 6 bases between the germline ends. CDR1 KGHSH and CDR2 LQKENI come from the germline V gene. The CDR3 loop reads CASSPLQMNTEAFF. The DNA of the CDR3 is TGTGCCAGCTCACCACTCCAGATGAACACTGAAGCTTTCTTT.

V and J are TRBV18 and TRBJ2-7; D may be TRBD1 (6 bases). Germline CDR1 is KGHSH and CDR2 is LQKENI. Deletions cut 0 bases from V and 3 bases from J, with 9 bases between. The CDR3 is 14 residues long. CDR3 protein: CASSPPGHYYEQYF. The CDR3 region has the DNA TGTGCCAGCTCACCACCGGGACATTACTACGAGCAGTACTTC.

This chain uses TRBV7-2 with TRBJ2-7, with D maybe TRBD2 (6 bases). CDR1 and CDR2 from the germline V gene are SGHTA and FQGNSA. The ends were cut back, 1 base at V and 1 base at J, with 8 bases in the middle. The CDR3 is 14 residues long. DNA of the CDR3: TGTGCCAGCAGCTTAGGTAGCGGTTCCTACGAGCAGTACTTC. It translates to CASSLGSGSYEQYF. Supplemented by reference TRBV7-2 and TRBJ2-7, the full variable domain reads GAGVSQSPSNKVTEKGKDVELRCDPISGHTALYWYRQSLGQGLEFLIYFQGNSAPDKSGLPSDRFSAERTGGSVSTLTIQRTQQEDSAVYLCASSLGSGSYEQYFGPGTRLTVT.

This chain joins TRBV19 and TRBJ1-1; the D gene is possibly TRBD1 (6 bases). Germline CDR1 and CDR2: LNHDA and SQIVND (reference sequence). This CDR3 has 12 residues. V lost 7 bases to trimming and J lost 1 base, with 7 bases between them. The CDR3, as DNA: TGTGCCAGTACCAGGGGGAACACTGAAGCTTTCTTT. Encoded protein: CASTRGNTEAFF.

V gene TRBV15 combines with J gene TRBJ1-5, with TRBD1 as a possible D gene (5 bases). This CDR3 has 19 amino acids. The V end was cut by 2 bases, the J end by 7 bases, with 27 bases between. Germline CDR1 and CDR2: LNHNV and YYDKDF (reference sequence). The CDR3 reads CATSRSRGTARGGWQPQHF. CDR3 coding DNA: TGTGCCACCAGCAGATCGCGCGGGACCGCCCGAGGAGGGTGGCAGCCCCAGCATTTT. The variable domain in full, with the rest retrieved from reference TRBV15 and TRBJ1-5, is DAMVIQNPRYQVTQFGKPVTLSCSQTLNHNVMYWYQQKSSQAPKLLFHYYDKDFNNEADTPDNFQSRRPNTSFCFLDIRSPGLGDTAMYLCATSRSRGTARGGWQPQHFGDGTRLSIL.

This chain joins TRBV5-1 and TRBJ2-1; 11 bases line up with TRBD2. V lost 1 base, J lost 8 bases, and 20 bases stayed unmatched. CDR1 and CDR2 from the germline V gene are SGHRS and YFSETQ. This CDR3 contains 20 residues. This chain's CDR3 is CASSLRIPGLAVLGSDEQFF. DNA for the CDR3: TGCGCCAGCAGCTTGCGAATCCCGGGACTAGCGGTATTAGGGAGCGATGAGCAGTTCTTC.

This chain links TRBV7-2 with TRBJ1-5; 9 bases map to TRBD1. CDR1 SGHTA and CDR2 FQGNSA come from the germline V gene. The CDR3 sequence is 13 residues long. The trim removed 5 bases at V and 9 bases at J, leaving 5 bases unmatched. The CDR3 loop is CASSRDRERPQHF. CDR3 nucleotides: TGTGCCAGCAGCCGGGACAGGGAACGGCCCCAGCATTTT.

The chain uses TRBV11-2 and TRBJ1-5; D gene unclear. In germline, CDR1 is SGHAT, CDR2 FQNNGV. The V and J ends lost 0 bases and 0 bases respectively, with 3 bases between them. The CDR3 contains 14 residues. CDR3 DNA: TGTGCCAGCAGCTTAGAGATTAGCAATCAGCCCCAGCATTTT. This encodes CASSLEISNQPQHF. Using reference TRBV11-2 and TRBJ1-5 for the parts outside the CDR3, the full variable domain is EAGVAQSPRYKIIEKRQSVAFWCNPISGHATLYWYQQILGQGPKLLIQFQNNGVVDDSQLPKDRFSAERLKGVDSTLKIQPAKLEDSAVYLCASSLEISNQPQHFGDGTRLSIL.

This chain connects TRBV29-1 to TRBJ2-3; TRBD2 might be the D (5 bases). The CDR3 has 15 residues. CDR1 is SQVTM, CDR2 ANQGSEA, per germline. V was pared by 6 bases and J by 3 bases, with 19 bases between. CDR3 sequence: CSVAGSYRGTDTQYF. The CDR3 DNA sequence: TGCAGCGTAGCCGGGTCATACCGCGGGACAGATACGCAGTATTTT.

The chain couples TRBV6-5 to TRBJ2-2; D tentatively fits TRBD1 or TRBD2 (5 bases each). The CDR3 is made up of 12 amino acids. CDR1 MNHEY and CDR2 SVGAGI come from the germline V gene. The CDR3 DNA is TGTCCTCCTTCGGGGACCACCGGGGAGCTGTTTTTT. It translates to CPPSGTTGELFF.

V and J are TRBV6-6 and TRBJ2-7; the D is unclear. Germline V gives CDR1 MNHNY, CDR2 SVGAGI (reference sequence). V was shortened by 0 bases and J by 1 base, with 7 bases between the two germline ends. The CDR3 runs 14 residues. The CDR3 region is CASSYSGVSYEQYF. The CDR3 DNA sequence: TGTGCCAGCAGTTACTCCGGCGTTTCCTACGAGCAGTACTTC.